Included here is one T cell receptor (beta chain) sequence, with context. Its target is not known. This specimen comes from a study of T-cell memory formation after mild COVID-19. UMIs and sample barcodes were carried by the TCR alpha and TCR beta cDNA libraries that 5'RACE produced using constant-segment primers. MiXCR, applied by TCRdb to the 5' RACE reads, yields one record per CDR3 protein. The sample lists roughly 190,000 distinct CDR3 sequences, roughly 18% occurring once. The V gene's germline CDR1 is KGHSH and CDR2 LQKENI. The CDR3 covers 13 residues. V shed 6 bases and J shed 8 bases, with 13 bases lying between them. Findings of the study overall: Second-wave clones peaking on day 37 lacked confirmed SARS-CoV-2 specificity. CD4/CD8 balance characterized clones contracting day 15 to 85, and CD4+ skew characterized later expanders.

The chain joins TRBV18 to TRBJ1-4, with D tentatively TRBD1 (6 bases). The sample taken for sequencing was PBMCs or a T cell subset sorted from them (not recorded which). The source is an adult woman who had mild COVID-19 (a few samples of this study predate the infection). Cell type and time point are not known. CDR3 DNA: TGTGCCAGCTCCGGGGGCACGGAGGAAAAACTGTTTTTT. Its protein product is CASSGGTEEKLFF.